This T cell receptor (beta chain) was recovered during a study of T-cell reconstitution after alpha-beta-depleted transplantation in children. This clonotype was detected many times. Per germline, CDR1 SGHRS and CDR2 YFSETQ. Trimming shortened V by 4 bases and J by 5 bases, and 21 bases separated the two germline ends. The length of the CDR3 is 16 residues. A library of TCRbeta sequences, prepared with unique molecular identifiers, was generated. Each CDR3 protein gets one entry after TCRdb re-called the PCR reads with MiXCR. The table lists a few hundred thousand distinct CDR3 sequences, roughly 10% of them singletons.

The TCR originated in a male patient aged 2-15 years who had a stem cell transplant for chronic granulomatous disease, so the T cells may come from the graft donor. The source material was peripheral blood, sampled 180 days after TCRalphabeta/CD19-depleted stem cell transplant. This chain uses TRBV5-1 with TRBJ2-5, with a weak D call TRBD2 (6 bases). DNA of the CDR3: TGCGCCAGCAGCAATCGGGACTCTCGAGGGGACGAGACCCAGTACTTC. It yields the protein CASSNRDSRGDETQYF.